Here is one T cell receptor (beta chain) with its context. Its specificity is unknown. There are 20 residues in the CDR3. This entry belongs to a study of radiation and T cells in renal cell carcinoma. Study conclusions and caveats: Top tumor clonotypes rose in blood 2 weeks post-radiation, then contracted. Without pretreatment biopsies, baseline tumor clonotype presence was undetermined.

TCRdb keeps only in-frame clones here, not all; method: immunoSEQ multiplex PCR. The sample yields about 20,000 clones, less than 65% seen once. Treatment noted: 15 Gy SBRT to primary tumor, nephrectomy 4 weeks later. The source material was tumor tissue, sampled from a patient whose treatment included radiotherapy and nephrectomy. This TCR derives from a woman aged 70-85 years with renal cell carcinoma. The chain combines TRBV21-1 with TRBJ1-2. TRBV21-1 is a pseudogene. In nucleotides, the CDR3 is TGTGCCAGCAGCAAAGACGGGCGGGAGGGGGCGCGGAGTGGTAACTATGGCTACACCTTC. It yields the protein CASSKDGREGARSGNYGYTF.